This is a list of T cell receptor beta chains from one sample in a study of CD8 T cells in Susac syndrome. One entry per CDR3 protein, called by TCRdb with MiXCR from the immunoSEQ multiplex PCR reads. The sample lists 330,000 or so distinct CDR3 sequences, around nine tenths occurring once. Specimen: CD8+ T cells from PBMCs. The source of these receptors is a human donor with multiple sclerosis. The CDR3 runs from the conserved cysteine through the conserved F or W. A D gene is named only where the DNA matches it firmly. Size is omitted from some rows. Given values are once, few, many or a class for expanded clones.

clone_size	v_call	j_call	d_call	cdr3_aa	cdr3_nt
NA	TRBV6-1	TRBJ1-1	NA	CASSERGTEAFF	TGTGCCAGCAGTGAGAGGGGCACTGAAGCTTTCTTT
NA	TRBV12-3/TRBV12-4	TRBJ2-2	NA	CASQPLISGELFF	TGTGCCAGCCAGCCGTTGATTTCCGGGGAGCTGTTTTTT
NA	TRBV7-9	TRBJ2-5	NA	CASRDLQETQYF	TGTGCCAGCAGGGACCTTCAAGAGACCCAGTACTTC
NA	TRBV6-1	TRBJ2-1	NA	CASSRSGSSLMGNEQFF	TGTGCCAGCAGCCGCAGCGGGTCATCCCTTATGGGCAATGAGCAGTTCTTC
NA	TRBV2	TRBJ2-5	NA	CAKREVSQETQYF	TGTGCCAAAAGAGAGGTCTCCCAAGAGACCCAGTACTTC
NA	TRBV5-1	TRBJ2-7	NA	CASSFDYYEQYF	TGCGCCAGCAGCTTCGACTACTACGAGCAGTACTTC
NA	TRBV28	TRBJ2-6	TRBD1	CASRIGTGRTSGANVLTF	TGTGCCAGCAGAATCGGGACAGGCCGAACCTCTGGGGCCAACGTCCTGACTTTC
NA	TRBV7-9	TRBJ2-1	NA	CASSSTGNEQFF	TGTGCCAGCAGCTCGACTGGCAATGAGCAGTTCTTC
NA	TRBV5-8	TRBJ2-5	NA	CASSPRDWGETQYF	TGTGCCAGCAGCCCCCGGGACTGGGGAGAGACCCAGTACTTC
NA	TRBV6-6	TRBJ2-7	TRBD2	CASSYSWGEGEQYF	TGTGCCAGCAGTTACTCGTGGGGGGAGGGCGAGCAGTACTTC
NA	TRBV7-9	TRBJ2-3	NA	CASSFRTLGPSDTQYF	TGTGCCAGCAGCTTTCGGACGTTAGGCCCATCAGATACGCAGTATTTT
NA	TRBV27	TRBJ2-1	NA	CASSYSRGNEQFF	TGTGCCAGCAGTTATTCCAGAGGCAATGAGCAGTTCTTC
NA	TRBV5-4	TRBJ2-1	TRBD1	CASSLQGASNEQFF	TGTGCCAGCAGCCTACAGGGGGCGTCTAATGAGCAGTTCTTC
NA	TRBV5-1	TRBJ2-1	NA	CASSLVPDNEQFF	TGCGCCAGCAGCTTGGTTCCCGACAATGAGCAGTTCTTC
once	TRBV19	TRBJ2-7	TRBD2	CASSPSRTSGNYEQYF	TGTGCCAGTAGTCCTTCCCGGACTAGCGGGAACTACGAGCAGTACTTC
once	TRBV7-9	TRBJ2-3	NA	CASSRPVSIDTQYF	TGTGCCAGCAGCCGACCAGTCTCCATCGATACGCAGTATTTT
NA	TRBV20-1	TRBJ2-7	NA	CSARDRTVPYEQYF	TGCAGTGCTAGAGATCGGACAGTTCCATACGAGCAGTACTTC
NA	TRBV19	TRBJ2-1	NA	CASTPGDSSYNEQFF	TGTGCCAGTACTCCGGGGGATAGCTCCTACAATGAGCAGTTCTTC
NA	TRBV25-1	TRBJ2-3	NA	CASMTDTQYF	TGTGCCAGCATGACAGATACGCAGTATTTT
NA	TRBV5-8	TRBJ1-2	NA	CASTRGVSFNYGYTF	TGTGCCAGCACCCGAGGGGTCTCCTTTAACTATGGCTACACCTTC
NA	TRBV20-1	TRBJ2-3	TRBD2	CSASRTSGSTDTQYF	TGCAGTGCTAGCCGGACTAGCGGAAGCACAGATACGCAGTATTTT
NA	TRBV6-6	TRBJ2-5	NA	CASSYSSWGETQYF	TGTGCCAGCAGTTACTCGAGTTGGGGAGAGACCCAGTACTTC
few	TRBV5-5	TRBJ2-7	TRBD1	CASSRQGAHEQYF	TGTGCCAGCAGTCGACAGGGGGCCCACGAGCAGTACTTC
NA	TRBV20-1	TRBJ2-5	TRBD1	CSARAPGQGNWETQYF	TGCAGTGCTAGGGCACCGGGACAGGGAAATTGGGAGACCCAGTACTTC
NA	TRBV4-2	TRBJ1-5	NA	CASSQEQVSNQPQHF	TGTGCCAGCAGCCAGGAACAGGTTAGCAATCAGCCCCAGCATTTT
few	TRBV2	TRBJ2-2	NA	CASTGTGELFF	TGTGCCAGCACGGGGACCGGGGAGCTGTTTTTT
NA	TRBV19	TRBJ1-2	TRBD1	CASSIAQGANYGYTF	TGTGCCAGTAGTATAGCCCAGGGGGCTAACTATGGCTACACCTTC
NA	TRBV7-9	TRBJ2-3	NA	CASSLEPPDTQYF	TGTGCCAGCAGCTTAGAGCCGCCAGATACGCAGTATTTT
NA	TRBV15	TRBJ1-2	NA	CATSRDKGQTNYGYTF	TGTGCCACCAGCAGAGATAAAGGACAGACTAACTATGGCTACACCTTC
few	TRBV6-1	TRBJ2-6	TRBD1	CASSRTGLTGANVLTF	TGTGCCAGCAGCCGGACAGGGCTGACTGGGGCCAACGTCCTGACTTTC
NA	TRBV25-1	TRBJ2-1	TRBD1	CASSGVTGAVDQYYNEQFF	TGTGCCAGCAGTGGAGTGACAGGGGCCGTTGACCAGTACTACAATGAGCAGTTCTTC
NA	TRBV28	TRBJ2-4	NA	CASSFRTINIQYF	TGTGCCAGCAGTTTTAGGACTATAAACATTCAGTACTTC
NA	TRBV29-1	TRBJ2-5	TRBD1	CSVKTGEKETQYF	TGCAGCGTTAAGACAGGGGAAAAAGAGACCCAGTACTTC
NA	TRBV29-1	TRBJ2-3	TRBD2	CSAAPGGGTDTQYF	TGCAGCGCCGCTCCCGGGGGGGGGACAGATACGCAGTATTTT
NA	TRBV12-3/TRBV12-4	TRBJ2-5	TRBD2	CASSTVGGTRPQETQYF	TGTGCCAGCAGCACCGTGGGAGGGACTAGACCCCAAGAGACCCAGTACTTC
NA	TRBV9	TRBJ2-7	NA	CASSVGASPDYEQYF	TGTGCCAGCAGCGTAGGGGCTAGCCCTGACTACGAGCAGTACTTC
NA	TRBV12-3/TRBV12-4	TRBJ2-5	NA	CASSHPTPPGADETQYF	TGTGCCAGCAGTCATCCGACTCCCCCGGGCGCCGATGAGACCCAGTACTTC
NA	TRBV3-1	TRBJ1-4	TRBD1	CASSQDRAVEKLFF	TGTGCCAGCAGCCAGGACAGGGCGGTTGAAAAACTGTTTTTT
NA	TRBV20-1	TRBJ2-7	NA	CSARDVEVAYEQYF	TGCAGTGCTAGAGATGTAGAGGTGGCCTACGAGCAGTACTTC
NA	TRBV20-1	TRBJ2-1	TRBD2	CSASGLAASSSYNEQFF	TGCAGTGCATCGGGACTAGCGGCGTCCAGCTCCTACAATGAGCAGTTCTTC
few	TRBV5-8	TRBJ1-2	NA	CASSFPGINYGYTF	TGTGCCAGCAGCTTCCCGGGGATTAACTATGGCTACACCTTC
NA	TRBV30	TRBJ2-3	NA	CAWTVEGLGTDTQYF	TGTGCCTGGACGGTTGAGGGTCTAGGCACAGATACGCAGTATTTT
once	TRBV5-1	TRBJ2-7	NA	CASSTTHWESSYEQYF	TGCGCCAGCAGCACCACCCATTGGGAGAGCTCCTACGAGCAGTACTTC
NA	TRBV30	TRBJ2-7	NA	CACDRGNSYEQYF	TGTGCCTGTGATAGGGGGAACTCCTACGAGCAGTACTTC
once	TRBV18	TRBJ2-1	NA	CASSQTGGRDWFYNEQFF	TGTGCCAGCTCCCAGACCGGGGGGCGAGATTGGTTTTACAATGAGCAGTTCTTC
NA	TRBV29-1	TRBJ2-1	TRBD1	CSVLGQGAGNEQFF	TGCAGCGTATTGGGACAGGGGGCCGGGAATGAGCAGTTCTTC
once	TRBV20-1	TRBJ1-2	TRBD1	CSARGGQIYGYTF	TGCAGTGCTAGAGGGGGACAGATCTATGGCTACACCTTC
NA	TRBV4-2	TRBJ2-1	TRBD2	CASSQVASGYYNEQFF	TGTGCCAGCAGCCAAGTGGCTAGCGGCTATTACAATGAGCAGTTCTTC